These T cell receptor beta chains were read from a single sample in a study of beta chain features in type 1 diabetes. Assay: immunoSEQ multiplex PCR; the TCRdb copy retains only in-frame clones and omits some. The sample includes 250,000 to 300,000 clones, about 24% of them seen just once. The source material was naive CD4+ T cells from blood. Receptor source: a woman between 25 and 40 years old with type 1 diabetes. The CDR3 runs from the conserved cysteine through the conserved F or W. Each record gives: V gene, clone size, D gene, J gene, CDR3 protein, CDR3 DNA. The D gene is left open where the match is weak. Not all rows give a size; the values are once, few, many and, for expanded clones, a class.

V: TRBV6-4; size: .; D: TRBD1; J: TRBJ1-2; CDR3: CASSDSTGANYGYTF; DNA: TGTGCCAGCAGTGACTCGACAGGGGCAAACTATGGCTACACCTTC
V: TRBV6-5; size: .; D: TRBD2; J: TRBJ2-7; CDR3: CASSYSGAAGDYEQYF; DNA: TGTGCCAGCAGTTACAGTGGGGCAGCGGGGGATTACGAGCAGTACTTC
V: TRBV11-2; size: .; D: .; J: TRBJ1-2; CDR3: CASSLIKREHYTF; DNA: TGTGCCAGCAGCTTAATAAAAAGGGAGCACTACACCTTC
V: TRBV4-1; size: few; D: .; J: TRBJ2-3; CDR3: CASSQERLVSFTDTQYF; DNA: TGCGCCAGCAGCCAAGAAAGACTAGTCAGCTTCACAGATACGCAGTATTTT
V: TRBV11-2; size: few; D: .; J: TRBJ2-1; CDR3: CASSSLQGSYNEQFF; DNA: TGTGCCAGCAGCTCACTACAGGGCTCCTACAATGAGCAGTTCTTC
V: TRBV29-1; size: .; D: .; J: TRBJ1-2; CDR3: CSVVSVRNYGYTF; DNA: TGCAGCGTTGTGAGCGTACGTAACTATGGCTACACCTTC
V: TRBV30; size: few; D: .; J: TRBJ1-5; CDR3: CAWSVGGARPQHF; DNA: TGTGCCTGGAGTGTTGGAGGGGCAAGGCCCCAGCATTTT
V: TRBV28; size: .; D: .; J: TRBJ2-2; CDR3: CASHGAVTGELFF; DNA: TGTGCCAGCCACGGCGCGGTGACCGGGGAGCTGTTTTTT
V: TRBV29-1; size: .; D: .; J: TRBJ2-3; CDR3: CSVGSPSALDTQYF; DNA: TGCAGCGTTGGGTCCCCGAGCGCGTTAGATACGCAGTATTTT
V: TRBV5-4; size: few; D: TRBD2; J: TRBJ2-7; CDR3: CASSTGTSGREQYF; DNA: TGTGCCAGCAGCACAGGGACTAGCGGGAGAGAGCAGTACTTC